Listed here are 20 T cell receptor beta chains from one sample, sequenced in a study of beta chain features in type 1 diabetes (dated by TCRdb to the late 2010s). The study at large found these results: Type 1 diabetes patients showed a moderate but significant shortening of TCRB CDR3 length in all four CD4+ subsets.

Library preparation employed the immunoSEQ multiplex PCR assay. The entire isolated RNA was reverse transcribed using the High Capacity cDNA Reverse Transcription Kit, and thus expressed TCRB transcripts were sequenced. TCRdb re-hosts the immuneACCESS table, in-frame sequences only. Its copies lack some clones; in the studies checked, an unresolved V gene accounts for under half of them, and the cause for the rest is not known. The sample table holds 600,000 to 700,000 clones, of which around 12% were seen once. The ten most abundant clones make up around 0.12% of the sample. Which antigens these TCRs recognize remains unknown. Specimen: naive CD4+ T cells from blood. The cell subset or site label, as the study defines it: true naive CD4+ T cells. The receptors originated from a man aged 25 to 40 with type 1 diabetes.

This rearrangement joins TRBV19 to TRBJ2-1; D is unresolved. In germline, CDR1 is LNHDA, CDR2 SQIVND (reference sequence). The V end lost 6 bases, the J end lost 0 bases, and 6 bases lay between the germline ends. The CDR3 extends over 13 amino acids. CDR3 bases: TGTGCCAGTAGATTAAGCTCCTACAATGAGCAGTTCTTC. It yields the protein CASRLSSYNEQFF.

V gene TRBV27 combines with J gene TRBJ2-3; 9 positions agree with TRBD2. This CDR3 contains 15 residues. With V trimmed by 6 bases and J by 2 bases, 6 bases remained unmatched. Germline CDR1 is MNHEY and CDR2 is SMNVEV (reference sequence). CDR3 bases: TGTGCCAGCAGGCCTAGCGGGGTCTACACAGATACGCAGTATTTT. This sequence encodes CASRPSGVYTDTQYF.

The genes are TRBV7-6 and TRBJ2-2, with D unclear. CDR3 length: 16 residues. Trimming shortened V by 5 bases and J by 0 bases, and 13 bases separated the two germline ends. The germline V gene encodes CDR1 SGHVS and CDR2 FNYEAQ. The CDR3 loop is CASSPGRPANTGELFF. For the CDR3, the DNA is TGTGCCAGCAGCCCTGGACGCCCCGCGAACACCGGGGAGCTGTTTTTT.

The chain employs TRBV7-6 and TRBJ2-1; 7 nucleotides match TRBD2. Germline assignment: CDR1 SGHVS and CDR2 FNYEAQ. There are 12 residues in the CDR3. J was trimmed by 15 bases and V by 1 base; bases with no gene match: 6. The CDR3 protein is CASSLGTSFLFF. The CDR3 DNA follows: TGTGCCAGCAGCTTAGGGACTAGTTTCTTGTTCTTC. The entire variable domain, with the rest obtained from reference TRBV7-6 and TRBJ2-1, is as follows: GAGVSQSPRYKVTKRGQDVALRCDPISGHVSLYWYRQALGQGPEFLTYFNYEAQQDKSGLPNDRFSAERPEGSISTLTIQRTEQRDSAMYRCASSLGTSFLFFGPGTRLTVL.

Only a few counts were recorded for this clone. The rearrangement joins TRBV2 to TRBJ1-4; no clear D. Germline assignment: CDR1 SNHLY and CDR2 FYNNEI. This CDR3 spans 14 amino acids. V shed 4 bases and J shed 0 bases, with 6 bases lying between them. The CDR3 region is CASSAESTNEKLFF. CDR3 nucleotide sequence: TGTGCCAGCAGTGCAGAGTCAACTAATGAAAAACTGTTTTTT.

This clone has a handful of counts. The V and J genes are TRBV19 and TRBJ2-5; 7 bases align to TRBD1. The J segment lost 5 bases and the V segment lost 5 bases, leaving 11 bases of the junction unmatched. The V gene's germline CDR1 is LNHDA and CDR2 SQIVND (reference sequence). The CDR3 is 15 amino acids. CDR3 bases: TGTGCCAGTAGTCTGGGGACAGCCGGGATGGAGACCCAGTACTTC. Translated, it gives CASSLGTAGMETQYF.

The chain recombines TRBV2 with TRBJ2-2; TRBD1 agrees at 8 bases. The J segment lost 3 bases and the V segment lost 10 bases, leaving 7 bases of the junction unmatched. CDR1 SNHLY and CDR2 FYNNEI come from the germline V gene. CDR3 length: 14 amino acids. The CDR3 spells CATKDREHTGELFF. CDR3 coding DNA: TGTGCCACCAAGGACAGGGAGCACACCGGGGAGCTGTTTTTT.

The J gene is TRBJ2-5, the V gene TRBV9, with D perhaps TRBD1 or TRBD2 (5 bases each). V gave up 3 bases and J gave up 2 bases, with 14 bases separating them. CDR3 length equals 15 residues. CDR1 and CDR2 from the germline V gene are SGDLS and YYNGEE. DNA for the CDR3: TGTGCCAGCAGCGCCTCCGAGGGGAGACAAGAGACCCAGTACTTC. Protein product: CASSASEGRQETQYF.

The chain is built from TRBV2 and TRBJ2-7, with TRBD1 matching 8 bases. Germline V gives CDR1 SNHLY, CDR2 FYNNEI. The CDR3 runs 15 residues. The V segment lost 5 bases and the J segment 2 bases; nucleotides outside the gene matches: 8. This CDR3 is CASSTTGTGPYEQYF. Written as DNA, the CDR3 is TGTGCCAGCAGTACTACCGGGACAGGACCCTACGAGCAGTACTTC.

In its sample, this clone was seen a few times. This chain joins TRBV12-5 and TRBJ1-1; D is unclear. Per germline, CDR1 LGHNT and CDR2 FRNRAP. CDR3 size: 13 residues. Trimming cost V 2 bases and J 8 bases, with 12 bases left between them. The CDR3, as DNA: TGTGCTAGTGGTTTGCCGCCAAACGGGGAAGCTTTCTTT. Amino acids: CASGLPPNGEAFF.

CDR3 sequence: CASSHERQLKAGNTIYF. CDR3 nucleotides: TGTGCCAGCAGCCATGAACGTCAGCTTAAGGCCGGAAACACCATATATTTT. This rearrangement joins TRBV4-2 to TRBJ1-3; no definite D call. V gave up 3 bases and J gave up 4 bases, with 19 bases separating them. CDR3 length equals 17 residues. Germline CDR1 LGHNA, CDR2 YNFKEQ.

There are a few counts of this clone. This chain joins TRBV13 and TRBJ1-2; D is uncertain. Germline values: CDR1 PRHDT, CDR2 FYEKMQ (reference sequence). V shed 2 bases and J shed 4 bases, with 11 bases lying between them. The CDR3 runs to 14 residues. The CDR3 region is CASSLRQAIYGYTF. In DNA, the CDR3 is TGTGCCAGCAGCTTAAGGCAGGCGATCTATGGCTACACCTTC.

The sample holds a few counts of this clone. V is TRBV2 and J is TRBJ2-5, with D possibly matching TRBD1 (6 bases). V was trimmed by 6 bases and J by 5 bases, leaving 10 bases between them. The length of the CDR3 is 12 residues. CDR1 is SNHLY and CDR2 is FYNNEI in the germline V gene. CDR3 loop: CASRGDRETQYF. As DNA, the CDR3 is TGTGCCAGCAGAGGCGACAGGGAGACCCAGTACTTC.

The V call is TRBV5-1, the J call TRBJ2-1, with 9 positions matching TRBD1. The CDR3 runs to 15 residues. The trim removed 4 bases at V and 8 bases at J, leaving 10 bases unmatched. Germline V lookup: CDR1 SGHRS, CDR2 YFSETQ. CDR3 sequence reads: CASSPPGQGRDEQFF. CDR3 nucleotide sequence: TGCGCCAGCAGCCCCCCGGGACAGGGTAGGGATGAGCAGTTCTTC.

The sample holds a few counts of this clone. The CDR3 bases are TGTGCCAGCAGTTCCACAGGGGAACAGACCCAGTACTTC. Encoded protein: CASSSTGEQTQYF. The chain links TRBV9 to TRBJ2-5; the match to TRBD1 covers 7 bases. This CDR3 is built from 13 residues. Trimming took 5 bases from V and 6 from J; bases not matched to a gene: 7. From germline, CDR1 is SGDLS and CDR2 YYNGEE.

This chain uses TRBV19 with TRBJ1-5; D remains unclear. Trimming pared 2 bases from V and 3 bases from J, leaving 8 bases between. The CDR3 has 14 residues. Germline values: CDR1 LNHDA, CDR2 SQIVND (reference sequence). The CDR3 sequence: CASSIRGPNQPQHF. The CDR3 nucleotides are TGTGCCAGTAGTATAAGAGGGCCCAATCAGCCCCAGCATTTT.

This chain links TRBV7-2 with TRBJ2-1; D is possibly TRBD1 (6 bases). Per germline, CDR1 SGHTA and CDR2 FQGNSA. V lost 3 bases and J lost 8, with 14 bases in between. This CDR3 contains 14 residues. The CDR3 loop is CASSFAPGQDEQFF. The CDR3 DNA reads TGTGCCAGCAGCTTCGCACCGGGACAAGATGAGCAGTTCTTC. Full variable domain (remainder filled in from reference TRBV7-2 and TRBJ2-1): GAGVSQSPSNKVTEKGKDVELRCDPISGHTALYWYRQSLGQGLEFLIYFQGNSAPDKSGLPSDRFSAERTGGSVSTLTIQRTQQEDSAVYLCASSFAPGQDEQFFGPGTRLTVL.

This clone was detected a few times. This chain links TRBV7-2 with TRBJ2-1; D remains ambiguous. Germline V CDR1 and CDR2: SGHTA, FQGNSA. This CDR3 has 13 residues. Trimming removed 5 bases from V and 7 bases from J, with 12 bases in between. The CDR3 nucleotides are TGTGCCAGCAGCCCCCAGCGCGGTAATGAGCAGTTCTTC. It yields the protein CASSPQRGNEQFF.

A few counts support this clone. This chain uses TRBV27 with TRBJ2-5, with TRBD1 identical over 9 bases. The CDR3 extends over 15 amino acids. Losses at the gene ends were 5 bases for V and 1 base for J; bases not matched to a gene: 5. CDR1 is MNHEY and CDR2 is SMNVEV in the germline V gene (reference sequence). The CDR3 nucleotides are TGTGCCAGCAGTGCCCGGGACAGGGCCCAAGAGACCCAGTACTTC. Translation: CASSARDRAQETQYF.

This sequence joins TRBV25-1 and TRBJ1-6; unclear D gene. The germline V gene encodes CDR1 MGHDK and CDR2 SYGVNS. The V gene lost 3 bases and the J gene lost 7 bases, with 4 bases spanning the gap. This CDR3 comprises 12 residues. The CDR3 sequence: CASSERNSPLHF. In nucleotides, the CDR3 is TGTGCCAGCAGTGAGAGGAATTCACCCCTCCACTTT.